This T cell receptor (beta chain) was sequenced during a study of blood T cell repertoires in COVID-19. The CDR3 is 13 residues long. Per the germline V gene, CDR1 is MGHDK and CDR2 is SYGVNS. The germline V and J ends were trimmed by 0 bases and 4 bases, with 6 bases remaining between them. Sequenced by immunoSEQ multiplex PCR; TCRdb stores in-frame clones only, minus some. The sample has 150,000 to 200,000 clones; 70% to 85% are singletons. This TCR derives from a woman in her 30s with acute or convalescent COVID-19. The chain is built from TRBV25-1 and TRBJ1-2; possible D gene TRBD1, 5 bases. The sample taken for sequencing was peripheral blood. Here the CDR3 DNA reads TGTGCCAGCAGTGAATATGACAGCTATGGCTACACCTTC. Its protein is CASSEYDSYGYTF.